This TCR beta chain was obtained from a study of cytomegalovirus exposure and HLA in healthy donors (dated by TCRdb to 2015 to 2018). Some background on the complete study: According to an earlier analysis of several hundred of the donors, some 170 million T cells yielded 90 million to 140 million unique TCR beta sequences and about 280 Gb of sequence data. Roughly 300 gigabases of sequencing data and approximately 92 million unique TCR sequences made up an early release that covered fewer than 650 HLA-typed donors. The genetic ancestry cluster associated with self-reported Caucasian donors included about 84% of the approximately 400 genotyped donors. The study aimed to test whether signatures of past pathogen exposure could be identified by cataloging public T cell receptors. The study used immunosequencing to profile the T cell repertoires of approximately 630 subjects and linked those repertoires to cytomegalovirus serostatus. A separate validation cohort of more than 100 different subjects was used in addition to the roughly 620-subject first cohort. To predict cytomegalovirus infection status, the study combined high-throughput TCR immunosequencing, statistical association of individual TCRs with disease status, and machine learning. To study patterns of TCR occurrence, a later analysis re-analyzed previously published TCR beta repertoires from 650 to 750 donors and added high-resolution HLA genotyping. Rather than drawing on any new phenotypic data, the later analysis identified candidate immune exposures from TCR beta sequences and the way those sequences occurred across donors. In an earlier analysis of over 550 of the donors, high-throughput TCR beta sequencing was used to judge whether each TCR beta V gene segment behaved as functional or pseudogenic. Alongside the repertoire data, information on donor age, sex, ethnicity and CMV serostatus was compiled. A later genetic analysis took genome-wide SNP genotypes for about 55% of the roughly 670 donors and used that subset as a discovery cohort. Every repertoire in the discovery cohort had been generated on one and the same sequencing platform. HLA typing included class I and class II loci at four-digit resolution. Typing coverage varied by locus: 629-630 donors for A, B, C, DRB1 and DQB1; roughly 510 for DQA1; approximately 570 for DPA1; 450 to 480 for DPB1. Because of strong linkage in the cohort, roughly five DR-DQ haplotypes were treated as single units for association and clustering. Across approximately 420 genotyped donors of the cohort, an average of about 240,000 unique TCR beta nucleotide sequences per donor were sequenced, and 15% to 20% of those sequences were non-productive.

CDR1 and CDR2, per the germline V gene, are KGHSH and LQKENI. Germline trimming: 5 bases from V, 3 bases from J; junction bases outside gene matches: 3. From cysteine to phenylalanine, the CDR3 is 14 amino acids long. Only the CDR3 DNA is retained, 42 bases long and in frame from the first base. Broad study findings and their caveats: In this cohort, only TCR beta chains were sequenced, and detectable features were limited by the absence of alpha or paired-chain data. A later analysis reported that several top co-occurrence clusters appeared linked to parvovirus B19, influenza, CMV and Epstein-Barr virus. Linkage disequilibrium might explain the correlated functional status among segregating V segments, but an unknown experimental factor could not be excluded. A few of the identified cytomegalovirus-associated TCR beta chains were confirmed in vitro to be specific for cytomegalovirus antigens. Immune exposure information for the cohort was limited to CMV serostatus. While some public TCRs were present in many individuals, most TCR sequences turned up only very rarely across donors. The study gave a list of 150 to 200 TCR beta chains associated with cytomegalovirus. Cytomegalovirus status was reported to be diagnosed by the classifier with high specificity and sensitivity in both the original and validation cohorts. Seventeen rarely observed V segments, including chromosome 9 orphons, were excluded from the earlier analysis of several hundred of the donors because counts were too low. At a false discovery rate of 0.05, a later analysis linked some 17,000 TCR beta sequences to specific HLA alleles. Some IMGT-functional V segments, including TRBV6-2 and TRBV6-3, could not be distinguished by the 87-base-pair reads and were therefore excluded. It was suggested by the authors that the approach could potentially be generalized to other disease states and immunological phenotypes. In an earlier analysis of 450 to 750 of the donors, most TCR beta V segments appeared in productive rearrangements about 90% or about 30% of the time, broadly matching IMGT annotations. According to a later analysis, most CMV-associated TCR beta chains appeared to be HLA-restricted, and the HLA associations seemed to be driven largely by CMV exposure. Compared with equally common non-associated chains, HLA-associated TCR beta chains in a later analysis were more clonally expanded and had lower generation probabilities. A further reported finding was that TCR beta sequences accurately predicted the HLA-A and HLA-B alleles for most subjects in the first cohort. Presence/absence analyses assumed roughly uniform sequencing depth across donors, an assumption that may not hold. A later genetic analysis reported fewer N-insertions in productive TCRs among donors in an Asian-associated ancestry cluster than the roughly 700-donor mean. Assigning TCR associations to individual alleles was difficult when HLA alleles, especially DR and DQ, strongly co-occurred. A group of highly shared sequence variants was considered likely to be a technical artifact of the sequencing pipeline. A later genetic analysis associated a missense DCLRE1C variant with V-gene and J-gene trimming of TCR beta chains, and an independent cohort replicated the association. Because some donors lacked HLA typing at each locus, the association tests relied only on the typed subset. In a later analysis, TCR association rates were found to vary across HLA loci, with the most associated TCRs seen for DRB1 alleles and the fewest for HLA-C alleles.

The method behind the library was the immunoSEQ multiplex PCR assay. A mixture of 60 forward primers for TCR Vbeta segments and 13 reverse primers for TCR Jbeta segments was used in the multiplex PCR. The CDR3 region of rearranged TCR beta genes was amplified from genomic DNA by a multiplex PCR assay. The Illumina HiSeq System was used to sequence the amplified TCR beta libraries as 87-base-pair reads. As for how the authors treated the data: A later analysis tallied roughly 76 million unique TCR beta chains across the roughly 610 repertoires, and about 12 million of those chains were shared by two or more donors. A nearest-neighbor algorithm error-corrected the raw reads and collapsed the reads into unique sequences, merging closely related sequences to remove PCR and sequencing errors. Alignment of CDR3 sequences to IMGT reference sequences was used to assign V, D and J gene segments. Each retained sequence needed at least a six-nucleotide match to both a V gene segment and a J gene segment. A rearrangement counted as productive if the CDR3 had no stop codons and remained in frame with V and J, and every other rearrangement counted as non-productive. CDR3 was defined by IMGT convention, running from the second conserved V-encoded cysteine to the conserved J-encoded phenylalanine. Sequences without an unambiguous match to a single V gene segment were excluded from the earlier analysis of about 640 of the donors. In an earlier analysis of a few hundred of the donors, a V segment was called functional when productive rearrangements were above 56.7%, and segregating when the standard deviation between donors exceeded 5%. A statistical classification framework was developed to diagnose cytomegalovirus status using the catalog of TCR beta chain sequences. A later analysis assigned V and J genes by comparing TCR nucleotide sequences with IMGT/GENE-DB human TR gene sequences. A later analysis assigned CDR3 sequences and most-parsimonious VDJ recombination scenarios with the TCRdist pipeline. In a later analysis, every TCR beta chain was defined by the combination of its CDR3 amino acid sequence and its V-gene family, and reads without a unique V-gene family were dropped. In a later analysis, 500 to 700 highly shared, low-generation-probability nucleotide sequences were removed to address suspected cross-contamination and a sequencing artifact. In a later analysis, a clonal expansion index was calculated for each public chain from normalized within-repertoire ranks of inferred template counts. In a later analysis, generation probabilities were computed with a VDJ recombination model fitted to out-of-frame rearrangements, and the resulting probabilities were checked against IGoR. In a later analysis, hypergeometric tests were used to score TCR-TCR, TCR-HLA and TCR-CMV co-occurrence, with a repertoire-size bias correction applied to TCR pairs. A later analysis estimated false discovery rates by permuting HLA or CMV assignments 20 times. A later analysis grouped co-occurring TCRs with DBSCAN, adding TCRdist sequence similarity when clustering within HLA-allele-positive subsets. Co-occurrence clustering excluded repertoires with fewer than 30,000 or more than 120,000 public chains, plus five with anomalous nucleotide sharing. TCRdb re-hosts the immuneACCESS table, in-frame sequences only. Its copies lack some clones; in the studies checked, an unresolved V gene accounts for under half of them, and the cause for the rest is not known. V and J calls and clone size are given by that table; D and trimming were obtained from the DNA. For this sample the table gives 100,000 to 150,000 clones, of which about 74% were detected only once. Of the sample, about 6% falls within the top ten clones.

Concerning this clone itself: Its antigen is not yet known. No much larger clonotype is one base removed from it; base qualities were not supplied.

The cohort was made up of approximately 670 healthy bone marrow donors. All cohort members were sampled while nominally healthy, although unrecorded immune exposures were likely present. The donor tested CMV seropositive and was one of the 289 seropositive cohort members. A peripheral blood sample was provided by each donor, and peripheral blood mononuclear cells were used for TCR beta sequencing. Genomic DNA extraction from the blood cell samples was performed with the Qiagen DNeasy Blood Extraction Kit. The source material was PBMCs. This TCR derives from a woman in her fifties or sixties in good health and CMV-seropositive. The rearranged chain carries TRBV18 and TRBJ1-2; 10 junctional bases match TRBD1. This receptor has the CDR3 CASSSGTGDYGYTF. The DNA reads TGTGCCAGCTCATCCGGGACAGGGGACTATGGCTACACCTTC.